This T cell receptor (beta chain) was profiled in a study of graft-versus-host responses after intestinal transplantation. Overall study context: In this cohort, recipients had multivisceral, liver-intestinal, or isolated intestinal transplants. Once they had received anti-thymocyte globulin induction, all recipients took tacrolimus and steroids for approximately 3 years. Findings and limits, study-wide: There were GvH clones found in recipient marrow, and some of them appeared first in ileum or blood. Individuals who had graft-donor T cell macrochimerism had allografts that showed high graft-versus-host to host-versus-graft clonal ratios.

Here immunoSEQ multiplex PCR was the method, and the copy in TCRdb shows in-frame clones only, minus some. Of around 97,000 clones detected, 85% to 95% appear once; the ten largest clones hold about 6.3%. Germline CDR1 is MGHDK and CDR2 is SYGVNS. J gave up 5 bases and V 8 bases, and 8 bases lay outside the gene matches. This CDR3 spans 14 amino acids. Of note for this clone: The antigen is not known.

V gene TRBV25-1 combines with J gene TRBJ2-2, with 7 positions matching TRBD1. Source: unstimulated CD8+ T cells sorted from spleen or lymph node cells, taken before intestinal transplant. The sequence came from a human donor who received an intestinal transplant. DNA of the CDR3: TGTGCCAGCCGAGACAGGGAAGGGACCGGGGAGCTGTTTTTT. Translation: CASRDREGTGELFF.